This TCR beta chain was sequenced in a study of cytomegalovirus exposure and HLA in healthy donors. Study-wide context: The 130 or so validation repertoires, a later analysis reported, used the same platform as the 550 to 700 repertoires from the first cohort.

With respect to this clone: Its specificity is not known.

Study-wide points: One later analysis, an examination of the 90 to 150 validation repertoires, found that first-cohort TCR clusters tended to co-occur in them. Rare sequences made up most TCRs, while some public TCRs were found in many donors.

The CDR3 is 17 amino acids. Germline V CDR1 and CDR2: MDHEN, SYDVKM. The V and J ends lost 6 bases and 5 bases, in that order; junction bases with no gene match: 15. The table came from immunoSEQ multiplex PCR; TCRdb's copy has only in-frame clones and leaves some out. Of 200,000 to 300,000 clones listed, around 87% are singletons. Sequencing input: PBMCs. The receptor comes from a woman aged 25-40 years in good health and CMV-seropositive. The V call is TRBV28, the J call TRBJ2-3; 9 nucleotides match TRBD2. The CDR3 coding sequence is TGTGCCAGCAGACCAAAAACCCCTAGCGGGGCCGGAGATACGCAGTATTTT. Translation: CASRPKTPSGAGDTQYF.